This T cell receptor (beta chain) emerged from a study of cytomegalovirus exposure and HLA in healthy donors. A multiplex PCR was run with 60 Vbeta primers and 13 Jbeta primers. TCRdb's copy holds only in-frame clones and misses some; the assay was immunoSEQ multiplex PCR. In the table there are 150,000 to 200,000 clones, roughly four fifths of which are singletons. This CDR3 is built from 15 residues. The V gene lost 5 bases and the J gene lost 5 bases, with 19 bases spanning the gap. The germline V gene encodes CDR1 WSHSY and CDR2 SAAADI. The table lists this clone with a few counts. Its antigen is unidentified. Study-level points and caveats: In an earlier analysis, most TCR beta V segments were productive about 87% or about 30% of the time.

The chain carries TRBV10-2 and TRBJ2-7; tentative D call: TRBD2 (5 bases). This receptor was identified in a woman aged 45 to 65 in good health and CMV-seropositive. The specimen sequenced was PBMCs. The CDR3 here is CASSLGLAALDEQYF. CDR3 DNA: TGCGCCAGCAGTCTTGGGCTAGCAGCCCTGGACGAGCAGTACTTC.